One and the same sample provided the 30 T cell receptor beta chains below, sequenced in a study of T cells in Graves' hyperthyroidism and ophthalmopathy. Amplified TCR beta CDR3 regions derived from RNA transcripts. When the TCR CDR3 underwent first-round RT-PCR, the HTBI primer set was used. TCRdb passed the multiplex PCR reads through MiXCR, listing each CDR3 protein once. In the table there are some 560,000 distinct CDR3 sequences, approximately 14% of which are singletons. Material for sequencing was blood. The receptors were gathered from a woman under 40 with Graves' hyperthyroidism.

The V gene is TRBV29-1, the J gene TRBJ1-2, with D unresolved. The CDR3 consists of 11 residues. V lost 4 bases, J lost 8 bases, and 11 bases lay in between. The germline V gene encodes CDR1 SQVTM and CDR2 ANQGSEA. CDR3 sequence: CSVGGEDGYTF. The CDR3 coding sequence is TGCAGCGTTGGAGGTGAGGACGGCTACACCTTC.

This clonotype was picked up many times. Here the CDR3 reads CASSQGRDFNPAYNEQFF. In DNA form, the CDR3 reads TGTGCCAGCAGCCAAGGCCGGGACTTCAACCCCGCCTACAATGAGCAGTTCTTC. The chain links TRBV3-1 to TRBJ2-1; a weak D match, TRBD2 (6 bases). Germline CDR1 is LGHDT and CDR2 is YNNKEL (reference sequence). The germline V and J ends were trimmed by 1 base and 2 bases, with 18 bases remaining between them. The CDR3 runs to 18 residues.

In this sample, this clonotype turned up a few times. The CDR3 is CASSKDSSNQPQHF. The CDR3 nucleotides read TGTGCCAGTAGTAAGGACAGTAGCAATCAGCCCCAGCATTTT. The rearrangement joins TRBV13 to TRBJ1-5, with a weak D call TRBD1 (6 bases). The CDR3 covers 14 residues. Trimming took off 9 bases at V and 0 bases at J, with 12 bases between the two ends. Looked up from germline, CDR1 is PRHDT and CDR2 is FYEKMQ (reference sequence). Based on the CDR3 plus reference TRBV13 and TRBJ1-5, the full variable domain is AAGVIQSPRHLIKEKRETATLKCYPIPRHDTVYWYQQGPGQDPQFLISFYEKMQSDKGSIPDRFSAQQFSDYHSELNMSSLELGDSALYFCASSKDSSNQPQHFGDGTRLSIL.

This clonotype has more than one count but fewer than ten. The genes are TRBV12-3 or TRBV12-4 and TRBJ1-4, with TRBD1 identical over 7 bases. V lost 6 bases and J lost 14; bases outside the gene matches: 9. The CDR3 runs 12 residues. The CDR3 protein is CASSQDRLLLFF. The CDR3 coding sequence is TGTGCCAGCAGCCAGGACAGGCTCCTTCTGTTTTTT.

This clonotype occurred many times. In DNA form, the CDR3 reads TGTGCCAGCAGTTATCTCCACAGGGATCCCGAGCAGTACTTC. Its protein product is CASSYLHRDPEQYF. J is TRBJ2-7 and V is TRBV6-1, with D possibly being TRBD1 (6 bases). This CDR3 spans 14 amino acids. CDR1 MNHNS and CDR2 SASEGT come from the germline V gene. V was cut by 5 bases and J by 6 bases, with 17 bases left in between.

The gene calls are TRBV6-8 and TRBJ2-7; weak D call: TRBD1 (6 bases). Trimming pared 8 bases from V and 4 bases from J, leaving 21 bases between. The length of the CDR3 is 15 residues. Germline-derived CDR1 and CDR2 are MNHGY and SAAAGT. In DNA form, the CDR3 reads TGTGCCAGCGGGGGCCCGATGGGGAGTTCTTACGAGCAGTACTTC. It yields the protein CASGGPMGSSYEQYF.

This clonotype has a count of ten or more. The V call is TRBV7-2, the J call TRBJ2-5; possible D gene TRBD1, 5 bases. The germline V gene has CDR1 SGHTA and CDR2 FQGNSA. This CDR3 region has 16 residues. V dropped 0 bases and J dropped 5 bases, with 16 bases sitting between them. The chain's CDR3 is CASSLATGAKGETQYF. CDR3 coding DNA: TGTGCCAGCAGCTTAGCCACAGGTGCTAAGGGGGAGACCCAGTACTTC.

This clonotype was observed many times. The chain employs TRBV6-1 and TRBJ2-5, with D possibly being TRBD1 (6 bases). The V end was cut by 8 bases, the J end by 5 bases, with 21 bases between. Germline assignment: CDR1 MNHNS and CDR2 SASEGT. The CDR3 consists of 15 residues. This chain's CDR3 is CASGTGLGEGETQYF. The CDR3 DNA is TGTGCCAGCGGAACAGGGTTGGGGGAAGGGGAGACCCAGTACTTC.

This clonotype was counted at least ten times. The CDR3 nucleotides read TGCAGTGCTAGAGATCTAGCTCCTAGCACAGATACGCAGTATTTT. It encodes CSARDLAPSTDTQYF. J is TRBJ2-3 and V is TRBV20-1; perhaps TRBD2 as D (5 bases). V was cut by 0 bases and J by 0 bases, with 10 bases left in between. The CDR3 has 15 residues. From germline, CDR1 is DFQATT and CDR2 SNEGSKA (reference sequence).

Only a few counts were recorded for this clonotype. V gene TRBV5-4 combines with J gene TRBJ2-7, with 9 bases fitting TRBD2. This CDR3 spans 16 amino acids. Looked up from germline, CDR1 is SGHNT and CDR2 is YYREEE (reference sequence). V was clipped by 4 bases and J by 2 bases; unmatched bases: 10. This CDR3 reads CASSKDSGSLPYEQYF. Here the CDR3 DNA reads TGTGCCAGCAGCAAGGATAGCGGGAGTCTACCCTACGAGCAGTACTTC. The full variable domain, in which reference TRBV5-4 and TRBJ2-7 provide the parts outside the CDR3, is ETGVTQSPTHLIKTRGQQVTLRCSSQSGHNTVSWYQQALGQGPQFIFQYYREEENGRGNFPPRFSGLQFPNYSSELNVNALELDDSALYLCASSKDSGSLPYEQYFGPGTRLTVT.

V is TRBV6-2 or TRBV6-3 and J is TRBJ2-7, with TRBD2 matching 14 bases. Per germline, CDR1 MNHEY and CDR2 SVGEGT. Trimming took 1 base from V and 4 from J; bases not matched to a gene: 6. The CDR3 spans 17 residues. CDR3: CASSYYPGLAGVYEQYF. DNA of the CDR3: TGTGCCAGCAGTTACTACCCGGGACTAGCGGGAGTTTACGAGCAGTACTTC.

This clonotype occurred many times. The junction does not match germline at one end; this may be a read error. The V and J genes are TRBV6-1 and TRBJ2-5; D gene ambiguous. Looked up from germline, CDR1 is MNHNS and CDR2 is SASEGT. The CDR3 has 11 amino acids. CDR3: CASTEYETQYF. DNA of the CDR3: TGTGCCAGCACTGAATACGAGACCCAGTACTTC.

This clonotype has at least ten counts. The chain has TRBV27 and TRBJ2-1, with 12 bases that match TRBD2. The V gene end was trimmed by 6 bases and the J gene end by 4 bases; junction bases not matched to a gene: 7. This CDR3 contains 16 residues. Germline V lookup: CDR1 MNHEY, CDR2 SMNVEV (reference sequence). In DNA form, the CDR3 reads TGTGCCAGCAGAGCTATGACTAGCGGGGGATACAATGAGCAGTTCTTC. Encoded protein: CASRAMTSGGYNEQFF.

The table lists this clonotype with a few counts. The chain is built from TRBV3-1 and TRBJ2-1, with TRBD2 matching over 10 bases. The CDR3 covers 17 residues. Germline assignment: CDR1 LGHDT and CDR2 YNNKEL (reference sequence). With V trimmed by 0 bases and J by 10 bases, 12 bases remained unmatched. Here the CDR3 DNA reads TGTGCCAGCAGCCAAGATTCCGGGACTAGCGAGAGAAACGAGCAGTTCTTC. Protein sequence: CASSQDSGTSERNEQFF.

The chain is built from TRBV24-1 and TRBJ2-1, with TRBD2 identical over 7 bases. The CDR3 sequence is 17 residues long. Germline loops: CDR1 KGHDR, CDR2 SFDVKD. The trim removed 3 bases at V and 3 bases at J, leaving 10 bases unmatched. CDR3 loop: CATSDTHTSDYYNEQFF. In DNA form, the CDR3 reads TGTGCCACCAGTGATACCCATACTAGCGACTACTACAATGAGCAGTTCTTC.

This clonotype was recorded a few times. In DNA, the CDR3 is TGTGCCAGCAGTTACGGGAGTGGAAATACGCAGTATTTT. This gives the protein CASSYGSGNTQYF. The chain joins TRBV27 to TRBJ2-3; TRBD2 might be the D (6 bases). Looked up from germline, CDR1 is MNHEY and CDR2 is SMNVEV (reference sequence). The ends were cut back, 4 bases at V and 7 bases at J, with 12 bases in the middle. CDR3 size: 13 residues.

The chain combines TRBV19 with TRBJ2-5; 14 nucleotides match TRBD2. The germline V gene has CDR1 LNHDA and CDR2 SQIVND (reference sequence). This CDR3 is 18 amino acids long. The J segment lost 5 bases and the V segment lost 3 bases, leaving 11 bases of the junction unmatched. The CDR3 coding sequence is TGTGCCAGTAGTATGACCCCGGGACTAGCGGGAGATGGGGAGACCCAGTACTTC. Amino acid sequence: CASSMTPGLAGDGETQYF.

CDR3 residues: CATGTADTDTQYF. The CDR3 DNA reads as TGTGCCACCGGGACAGCCGACACAGATACGCAGTATTTT. The V gene is TRBV24-1, the J gene TRBJ2-3, with 7 bases lining up with TRBD1. V gave up 9 bases and J gave up 2 bases; unmatched junction bases: 4. In germline, CDR1 is KGHDR, CDR2 SFDVKD. The CDR3 totals 13 residues.

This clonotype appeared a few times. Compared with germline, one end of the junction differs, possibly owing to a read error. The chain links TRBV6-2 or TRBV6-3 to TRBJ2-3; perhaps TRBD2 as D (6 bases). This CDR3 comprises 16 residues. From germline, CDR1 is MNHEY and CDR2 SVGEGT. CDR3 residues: CTSTSSPRGGTDTQYF. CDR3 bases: TGTACCAGCACCTCATCCCCGCGGGGAGGCACAGATACGCAGTATTTT.

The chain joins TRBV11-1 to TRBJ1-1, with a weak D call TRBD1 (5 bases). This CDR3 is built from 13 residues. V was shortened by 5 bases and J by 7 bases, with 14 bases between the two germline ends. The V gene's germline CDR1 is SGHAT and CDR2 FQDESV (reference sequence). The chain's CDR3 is CASSLGTGREAFF. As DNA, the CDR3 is TGTGCCAGCAGCCTTGGGACCGGGCGTGAAGCTTTCTTT.

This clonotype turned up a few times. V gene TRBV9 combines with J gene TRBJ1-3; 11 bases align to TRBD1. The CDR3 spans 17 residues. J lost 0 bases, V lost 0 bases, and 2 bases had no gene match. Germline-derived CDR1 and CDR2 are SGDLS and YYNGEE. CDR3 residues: CASSVAGTGGSGNTIYF. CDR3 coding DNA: TGTGCCAGCAGCGTAGCCGGGACAGGGGGCTCTGGAAACACCATATATTTT.

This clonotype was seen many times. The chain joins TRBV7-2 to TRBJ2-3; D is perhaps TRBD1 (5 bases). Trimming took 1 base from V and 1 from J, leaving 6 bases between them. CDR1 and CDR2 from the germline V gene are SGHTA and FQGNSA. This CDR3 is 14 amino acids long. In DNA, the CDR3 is TGTGCCAGCAGCTTAGGGACACGCACAGATACGCAGTATTTT. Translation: CASSLGTRTDTQYF.

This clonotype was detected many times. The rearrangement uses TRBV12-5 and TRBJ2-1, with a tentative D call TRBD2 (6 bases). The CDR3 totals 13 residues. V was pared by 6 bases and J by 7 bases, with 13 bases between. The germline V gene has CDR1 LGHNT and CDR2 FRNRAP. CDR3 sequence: CASGHGGPNEQFF. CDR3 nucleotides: TGTGCTAGTGGCCACGGAGGGCCAAATGAGCAGTTCTTC.

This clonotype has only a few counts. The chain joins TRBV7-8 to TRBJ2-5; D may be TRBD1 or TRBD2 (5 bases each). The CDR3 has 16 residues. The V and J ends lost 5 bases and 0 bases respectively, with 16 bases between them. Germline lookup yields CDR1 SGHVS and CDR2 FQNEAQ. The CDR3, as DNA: TGTGCCAGCAGCCCCATGGGGACGCAGTACCAAGAGACCCAGTACTTC. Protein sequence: CASSPMGTQYQETQYF. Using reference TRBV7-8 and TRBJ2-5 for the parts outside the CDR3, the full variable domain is GAGVSQSPRYKVAKRGQDVALRCDPISGHVSLFWYQQALGQGPEFLTYFQNEAQLDKSGLPSDRFFAERPEGSVSTLKIQRTQQEDSAVYLCASSPMGTQYQETQYFGPGTRLLVL.

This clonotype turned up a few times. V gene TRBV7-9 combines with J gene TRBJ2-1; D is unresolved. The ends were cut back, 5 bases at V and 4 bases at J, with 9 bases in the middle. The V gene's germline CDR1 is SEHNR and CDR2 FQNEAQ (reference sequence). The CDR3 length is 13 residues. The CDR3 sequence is CASSADGYNEQFF. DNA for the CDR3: TGTGCCAGCAGCGCGGACGGGTACAATGAGCAGTTCTTC.

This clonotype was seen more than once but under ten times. CDR3 nucleotides: TGTGCCAGCAGTACCATCGGACAGGGGGCGAATTCACCCCTCCACTTT. Its translation is CASSTIGQGANSPLHF. The chain links TRBV28 to TRBJ1-6; 11 nucleotides line up with TRBD1. V lost 5 bases to trimming and J lost 7 bases; unmatched junction nucleotides: 7. The germline gives CDR1 MDHEN, CDR2 SYDVKM. The length of the CDR3 is 16 residues. Based on the CDR3 plus reference TRBV28 and TRBJ1-6, the full variable domain is DVKVTQSSRYLVKRTGEKVFLECVQDMDHENMFWYRQDPGLGLRLIYFSYDVKMKEKGDIPEGYSVSREKKERFSLILESASTNQTSMYLCASSTIGQGANSPLHFGNGTRLTVT.

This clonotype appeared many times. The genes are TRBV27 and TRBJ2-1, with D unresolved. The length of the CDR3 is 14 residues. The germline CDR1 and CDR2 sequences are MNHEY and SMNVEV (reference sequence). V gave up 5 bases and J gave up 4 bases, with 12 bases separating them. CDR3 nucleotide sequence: TGTGCCAGCAGTATCGATCGCGGATACAATGAGCAGTTCTTC. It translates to CASSIDRGYNEQFF.

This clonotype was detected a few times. The CDR3 DNA reads as TGTGCCAGTAGTATCTTTGGACTAAGCTCCTACAATGAGCAGTTCTTC. It yields the protein CASSIFGLSSYNEQFF. The chain joins TRBV19 to TRBJ2-1; D possibly corresponds to TRBD2 (6 bases). Looked up from germline, CDR1 is LNHDA and CDR2 is SQIVND (reference sequence). The germline V and J ends were trimmed by 3 bases and 0 bases, with 12 bases remaining between them. The CDR3 sequence is 16 residues long.

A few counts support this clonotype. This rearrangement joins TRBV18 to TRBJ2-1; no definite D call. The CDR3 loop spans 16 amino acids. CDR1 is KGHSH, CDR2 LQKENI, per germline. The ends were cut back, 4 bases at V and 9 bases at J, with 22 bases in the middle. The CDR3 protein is CASSLRGGAKDGEQFF. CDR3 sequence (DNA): TGTGCCAGCTCACTCCGCGGCGGAGCGAAGGATGGTGAGCAGTTCTTC.

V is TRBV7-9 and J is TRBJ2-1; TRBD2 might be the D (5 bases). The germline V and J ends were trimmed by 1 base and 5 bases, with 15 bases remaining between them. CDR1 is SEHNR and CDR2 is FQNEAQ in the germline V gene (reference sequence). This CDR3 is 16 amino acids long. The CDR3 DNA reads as TGTGCCAGCAGCTTAGTCGGGGTAGGGAAGGACAATGAGCAGTTCTTC. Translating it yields CASSLVGVGKDNEQFF.